This TCR beta chain was recorded in a study of blood T cell repertoires in COVID-19. About the research overall: Acute and convalescent COVID-19 specimens originated in the United States, Italy and Spain.

Methods used by the authors: The assay estimated nucleated cells by amplifying reference gene primers. Assay: immunoSEQ multiplex PCR; the TCRdb copy retains only in-frame clones and omits some. That table gives V, J and clone size, and the DNA gave D and trimming. Of some 190,000 clones in the sample, under 90% were seen once. The Seattle patients joined while their infection was active and were tracked longitudinally afterward. What was sequenced was peripheral blood. This clonotype originated in an elderly woman with COVID-19, enrolled during active disease.

CDR3 sequence: CASLERGVLATQYF. In nucleotides, the CDR3 is TGTGCCAGCCTGGAGCGGGGGGTGCTTGCTACGCAGTATTTT. The gene calls are TRBV2 and TRBJ2-3; TRBD2 agrees at 9 bases. V gave up 8 bases and J gave up 8 bases; unmatched junction bases: 11. CDR1 is SNHLY, CDR2 FYNNEI, per germline. The CDR3 is 14 amino acids.